Described below is a single T cell receptor beta chain sequence and its context. Its antigen remains unidentified. This entry comes from a study of memory CD4+ T cells and cytomegalovirus serostatus. Study overall: Donors were healthy Belgian adults, about ten CMV seropositive and about two dozen seronegative.

Study observations and caveats: Median bootstrapped AUC for CMV status was about 0.95 originally, about 0.9 US-trained.

CDR3 length: 13 amino acids. CDR1 and CDR2 (germline): LNHDA, SQIVND (reference sequence). Trimming left V 6 bases short and J 4 bases short, with 10 bases between. Sequencing used immunoSEQ multiplex PCR; TCRdb keeps in-frame clones, though not all of them. This table has 85,000 to 100,000 clones, 80% appearing once. The sort gate was single viable CD3+CD4+CD8-CD45RO+ cells for memory CD4+ T cells. J is TRBJ1-5 and V is TRBV19; maybe TRBD1 (6 bases). The source of this sequence is an adult in good health and CMV-seropositive. The specimen was memory CD4+ T cells from blood. For the CDR3, the DNA is TGTGCCAGTAGCCGACAGGTAAATCAGCCCCAGCATTTT. Translated: CASSRQVNQPQHF.